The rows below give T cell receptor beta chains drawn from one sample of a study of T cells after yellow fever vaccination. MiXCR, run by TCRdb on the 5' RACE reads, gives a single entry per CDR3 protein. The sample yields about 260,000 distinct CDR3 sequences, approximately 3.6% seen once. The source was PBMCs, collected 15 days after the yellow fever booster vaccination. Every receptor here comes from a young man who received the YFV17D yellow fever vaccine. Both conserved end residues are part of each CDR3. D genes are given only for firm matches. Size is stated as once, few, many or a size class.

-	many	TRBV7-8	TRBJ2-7	TGTGCCAGCAGCTCCCCCTCCTACGAGCAGTACTTC	CASSSPSYEQYF
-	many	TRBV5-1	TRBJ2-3	TGCGCCAGCAGCTTGGCCGGGTGGGGCACAGATACGCAGTATTTT	CASSLAGWGTDTQYF
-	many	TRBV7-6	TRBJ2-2	TGTGCCAGCAGCTTAGGGGAGGGACAGAGACACACCGGGGAGCTGTTTTTT	CASSLGEGQRHTGELFF
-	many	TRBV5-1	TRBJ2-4	TGCGCCAGCAGCTTCGGCGAGCGGGTGCTAGCCAAAAACATTCAGTACTTC	CASSFGERVLAKNIQYF
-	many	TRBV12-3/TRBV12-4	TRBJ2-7	TGTGCCAGCAGTTTCGCGTCCCTTTACGAGCAGTACTTC	CASSFASLYEQYF
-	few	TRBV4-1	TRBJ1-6	TGCGCCAGCAGCCAAGAAGGGGCACGGTCACCCCTCCACTTT	CASSQEGARSPLHF
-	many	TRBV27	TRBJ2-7	TGTGCCAGCAGTTTAGGACCCACAGGCTACTACGAGCAGTACTTC	CASSLGPTGYYEQYF
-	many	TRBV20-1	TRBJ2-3	TGCAGTGCGCGTGGGGGGGGCGCGGGTTATACGCAGTATTTT	CSARGGGAGYTQYF
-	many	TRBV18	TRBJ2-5	TGTGCCAGCTCACCACAACAGGATTTGGGGACCCAGTACTTC	CASSPQQDLGTQYF
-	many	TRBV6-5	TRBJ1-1	TGTGCCAGCAGTTCCGAGGGTATTTCCACTGAAGCTTTCTTT	CASSSEGISTEAFF
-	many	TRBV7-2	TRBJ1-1	TGTGCCAGCAGCTCAGACGGCAACACTGAAGCTTTCTTT	CASSSDGNTEAFF
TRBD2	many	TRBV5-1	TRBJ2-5	TGCGCCAGTAAACCACGGGGAGGGATCGAGACCCAGTACTTC	CASKPRGGIETQYF